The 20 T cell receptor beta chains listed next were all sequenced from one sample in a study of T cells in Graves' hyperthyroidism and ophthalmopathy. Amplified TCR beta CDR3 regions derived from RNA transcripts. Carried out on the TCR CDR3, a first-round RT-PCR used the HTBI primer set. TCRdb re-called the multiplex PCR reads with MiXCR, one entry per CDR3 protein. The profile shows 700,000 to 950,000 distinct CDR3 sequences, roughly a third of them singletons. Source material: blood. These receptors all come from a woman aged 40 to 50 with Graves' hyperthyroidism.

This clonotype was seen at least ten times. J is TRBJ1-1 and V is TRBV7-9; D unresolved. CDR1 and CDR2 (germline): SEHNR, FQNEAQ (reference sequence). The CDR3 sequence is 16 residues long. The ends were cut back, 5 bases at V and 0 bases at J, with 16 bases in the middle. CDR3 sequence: CASSIDSNFMNTEAFF. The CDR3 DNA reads TGTGCCAGCAGCATCGACTCGAACTTTATGAACACTGAAGCTTTCTTT.

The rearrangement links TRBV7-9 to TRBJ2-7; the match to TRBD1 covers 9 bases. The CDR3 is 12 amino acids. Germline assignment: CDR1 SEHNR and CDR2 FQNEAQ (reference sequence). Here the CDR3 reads CASRTGAEEQYV. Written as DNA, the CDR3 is TGCGCCAGCAGGACAGGGGCAGAAGAGCAGTACGTC.

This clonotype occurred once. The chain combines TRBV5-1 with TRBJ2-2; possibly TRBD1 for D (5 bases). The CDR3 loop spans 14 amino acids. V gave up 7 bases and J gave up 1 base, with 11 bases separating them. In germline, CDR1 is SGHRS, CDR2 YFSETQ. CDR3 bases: TGCGCCAGCGGAAGAACAGGGAACACCGGGGAGCTGTTTTTT. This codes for CASGRTGNTGELFF.

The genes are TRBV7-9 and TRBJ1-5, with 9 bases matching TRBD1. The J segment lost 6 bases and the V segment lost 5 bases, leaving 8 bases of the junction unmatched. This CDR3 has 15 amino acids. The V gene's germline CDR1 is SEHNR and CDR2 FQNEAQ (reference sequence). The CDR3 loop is CASSLDRTGVQPQHF. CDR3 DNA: TGTGCCAGCAGCCTAGACCGGACAGGGGTTCAGCCCCAGCATTTT. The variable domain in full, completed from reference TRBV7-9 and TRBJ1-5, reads DTGVSQNPRHKITKRGQNVTFRCDPISEHNRLYWYRQTLGQGPEFLTYFQNEAQLEKSRLLSDRFSAERPKGSFSTLEIQRTEQGDSAMYLCASSLDRTGVQPQHFGDGTRLSIL.

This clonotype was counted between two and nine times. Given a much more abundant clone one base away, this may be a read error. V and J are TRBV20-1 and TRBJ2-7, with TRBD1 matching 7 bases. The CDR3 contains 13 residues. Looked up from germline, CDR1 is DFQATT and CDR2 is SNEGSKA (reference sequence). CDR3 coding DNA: TGCAGTGCTACAGACAGGGCCCCGTACGAGCAGCACTTC. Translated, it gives CSATDRAPYEQHF.

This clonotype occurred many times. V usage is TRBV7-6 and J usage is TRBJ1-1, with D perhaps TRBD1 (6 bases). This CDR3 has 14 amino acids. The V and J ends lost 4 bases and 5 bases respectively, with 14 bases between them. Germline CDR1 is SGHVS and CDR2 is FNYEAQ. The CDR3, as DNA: TGTGCCAGCAGCTCCAGGGGAGATGAAACTGAAGCTTTCTTT. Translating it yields CASSSRGDETEAFF.

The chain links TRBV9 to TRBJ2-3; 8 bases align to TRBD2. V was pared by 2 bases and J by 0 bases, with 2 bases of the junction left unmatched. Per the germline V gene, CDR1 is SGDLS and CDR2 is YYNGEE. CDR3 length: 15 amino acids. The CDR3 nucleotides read TGTGCCAGCAGCGTTAGCGGGACTAGCACAGATACGCAGTATTTT. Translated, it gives CASSVSGTSTDTQYF.

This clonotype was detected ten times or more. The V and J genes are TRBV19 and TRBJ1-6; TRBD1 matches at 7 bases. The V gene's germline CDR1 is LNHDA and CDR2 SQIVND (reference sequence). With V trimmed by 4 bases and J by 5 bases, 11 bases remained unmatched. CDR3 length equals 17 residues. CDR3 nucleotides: TGTGCCAGTAGTAGTCGGAGCCGGACAGGCCATAATTCACCCCTCCACTTT. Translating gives CASSSRSRTGHNSPLHF.

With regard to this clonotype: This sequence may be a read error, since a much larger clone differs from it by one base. CDR3 region: CASRRGQPGNTIYF. The CDR3 DNA reads TGTGCCAGTAGACGGGGACAGCCTGGAAACACCATATATTTT. V usage is TRBV19 and J usage is TRBJ1-3, with TRBD1 matching over 7 bases. This CDR3 region has 14 residues. The germline V gene has CDR1 LNHDA and CDR2 SQIVND (reference sequence). V lost 6 bases, J lost 2 bases, and 4 bases stayed unmatched.

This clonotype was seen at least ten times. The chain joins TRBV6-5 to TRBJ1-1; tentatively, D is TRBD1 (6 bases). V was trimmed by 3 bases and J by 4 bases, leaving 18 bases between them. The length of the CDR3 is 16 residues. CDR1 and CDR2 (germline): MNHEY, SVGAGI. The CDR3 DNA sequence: TGTGCCAGCAGTTATTCAGGGGCTCAAAGGGGCACTGAAGCTTTCTTT. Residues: CASSYSGAQRGTEAFF.

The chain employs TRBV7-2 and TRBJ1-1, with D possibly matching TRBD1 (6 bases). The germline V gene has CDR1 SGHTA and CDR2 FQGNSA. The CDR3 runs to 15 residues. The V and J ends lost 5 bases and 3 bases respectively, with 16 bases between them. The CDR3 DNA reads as TGTGCCAGCAGCCCCGAGAGGGGGGGATACACTGAAGCTTTCTTT. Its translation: CASSPERGGYTEAFF.

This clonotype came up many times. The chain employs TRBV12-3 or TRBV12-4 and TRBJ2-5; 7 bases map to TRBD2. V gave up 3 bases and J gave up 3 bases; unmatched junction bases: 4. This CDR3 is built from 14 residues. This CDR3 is CASSLTGTKETQYF. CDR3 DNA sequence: TGTGCCAGCAGTTTGACCGGGACTAAAGAGACCCAGTACTTC.

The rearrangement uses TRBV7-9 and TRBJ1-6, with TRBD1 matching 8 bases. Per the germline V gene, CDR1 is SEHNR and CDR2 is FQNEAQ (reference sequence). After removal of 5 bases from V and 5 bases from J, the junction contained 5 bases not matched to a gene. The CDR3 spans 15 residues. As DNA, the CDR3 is TGTGCCAGCAGCCACCGGGACAGGAATAATTCACCCCTCCACTTT. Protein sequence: CASSHRDRNNSPLHF. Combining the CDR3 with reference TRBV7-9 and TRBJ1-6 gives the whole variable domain DTGVSQNPRHKITKRGQNVTFRCDPISEHNRLYWYRQTLGQGPEFLTYFQNEAQLEKSRLLSDRFSAERPKGSFSTLEIQRTEQGDSAMYLCASSHRDRNNSPLHFGNGTRLTVT.

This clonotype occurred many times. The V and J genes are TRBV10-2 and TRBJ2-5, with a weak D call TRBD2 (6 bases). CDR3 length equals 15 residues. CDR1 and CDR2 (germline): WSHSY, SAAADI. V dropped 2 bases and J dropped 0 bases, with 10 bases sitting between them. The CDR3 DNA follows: TGCGCCAGCAGTGAGGTCCTAGCGAACCAAGAGACCCAGTACTTC. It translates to CASSEVLANQETQYF.

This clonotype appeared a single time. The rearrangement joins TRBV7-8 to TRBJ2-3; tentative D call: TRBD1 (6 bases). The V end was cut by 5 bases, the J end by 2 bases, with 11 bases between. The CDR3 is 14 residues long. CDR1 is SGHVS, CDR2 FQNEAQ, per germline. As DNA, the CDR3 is TGTGCCAGCAGCCCCACAGGGTCCACAGATACGCAGTATTTT. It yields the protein CASSPTGSTDTQYF.

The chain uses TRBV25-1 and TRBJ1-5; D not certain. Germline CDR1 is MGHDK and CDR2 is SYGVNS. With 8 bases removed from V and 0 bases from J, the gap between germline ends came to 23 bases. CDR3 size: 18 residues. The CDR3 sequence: CASSHSGGSSDSNQPQHF. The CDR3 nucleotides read TGTGCCAGCTCCCATTCGGGCGGAAGTTCCGATAGCAATCAGCCCCAGCATTTT.

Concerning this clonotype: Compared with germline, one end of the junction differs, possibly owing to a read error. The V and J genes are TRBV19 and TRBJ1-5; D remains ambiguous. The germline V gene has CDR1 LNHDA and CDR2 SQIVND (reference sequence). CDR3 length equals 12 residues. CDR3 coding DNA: TGTGCCACCCAGACGGCGGCCCACCGCCGGTATTTT. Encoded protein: CATQTAAHRRYF.

The CDR3 nucleotides read TGTGCCTGGAGTTTGACAGGGGAGTATGGCTACACCTTC. This translates into CAWSLTGEYGYTF. The chain combines TRBV7-2 with TRBJ1-2; 8 nucleotides align to TRBD1. The CDR3 loop spans 13 amino acids. The ends lost 11 bases at V and 5 bases at J; junction bases unmatched: 10. Germline assignment: CDR1 SGHTA and CDR2 FQGNSA.

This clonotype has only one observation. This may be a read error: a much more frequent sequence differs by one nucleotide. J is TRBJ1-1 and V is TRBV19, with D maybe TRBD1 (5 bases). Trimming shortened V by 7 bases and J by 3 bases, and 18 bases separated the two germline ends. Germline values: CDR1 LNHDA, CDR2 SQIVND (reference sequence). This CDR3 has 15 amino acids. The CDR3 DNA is TGTGCCAGTACTATCTTGGGACGGTGGGACACTGAAGCTTTCTTT. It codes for CASTILGRWDTEAFF.

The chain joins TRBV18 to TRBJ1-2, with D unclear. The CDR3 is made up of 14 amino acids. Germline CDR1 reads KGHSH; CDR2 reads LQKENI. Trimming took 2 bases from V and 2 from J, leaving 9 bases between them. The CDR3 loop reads CASSPEEVNYGYTF. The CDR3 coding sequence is TGTGCCAGCTCACCAGAGGAGGTCAACTATGGCTACACCTTC. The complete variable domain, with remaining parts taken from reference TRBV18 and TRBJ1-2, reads NAGVMQNPRHLVRRRGQEARLRCSPMKGHSHVYWYRQLPEEGLKFMVYLQKENIIDESGMPKERFSAEFPKEGPSILRIQQVVRGDSAAYFCASSPEEVNYGYTFGSGTRLTVV.